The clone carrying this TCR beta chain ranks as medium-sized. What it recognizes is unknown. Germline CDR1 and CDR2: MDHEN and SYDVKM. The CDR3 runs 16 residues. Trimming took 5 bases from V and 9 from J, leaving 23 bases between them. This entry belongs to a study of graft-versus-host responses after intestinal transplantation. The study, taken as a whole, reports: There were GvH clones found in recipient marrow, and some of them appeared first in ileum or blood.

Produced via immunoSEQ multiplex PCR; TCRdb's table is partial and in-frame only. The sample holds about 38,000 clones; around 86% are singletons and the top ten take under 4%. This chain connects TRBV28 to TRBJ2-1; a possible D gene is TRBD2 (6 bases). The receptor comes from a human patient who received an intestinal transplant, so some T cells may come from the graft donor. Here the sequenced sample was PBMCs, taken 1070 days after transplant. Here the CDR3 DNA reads TGTGCCAGCAGTGAGGCGGGGCCGCGATTCGGAGGTGAGCAGTTCTTC. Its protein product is CASSEAGPRFGGEQFF.